Shown below are 2 T cell receptor beta chains from a single sample sequenced in a study of regulatory T cells in long-lasting Graves disease. Sequencing libraries for TCR beta were prepared with iRepertoire HTBI primers and Arm-PCR of CDR3 regions. TCRdb fed the multiplex PCR reads into MiXCR, producing one record per CDR3 protein. The table records approximately 230,000 distinct CDR3 sequences, around 18% of them present only once. Time point: newly diagnosed GD, antithyroid drugs for less than 3 months. Following extraction of RNA from PBMCs, that RNA was used to make the TCR library. The sample consisted of peripheral blood mononuclear cells (PBMCs), taken at new diagnosis, from a patient treated with antithyroid drugs. The receptor source for this set is a female donor with Graves disease.

The DNA of the CDR3 is TGTGCCTGGAGTGTAAATCATCGTAACTATGGCTACACCTTC. Translation: CAWSVNHRNYGYTF. J is TRBJ1-2 and V is TRBV30; D is ambiguous. The CDR3 loop spans 14 amino acids. V shed 0 bases and J shed 1 base, with 9 bases lying between them. CDR1 is GTSNPN, CDR2 SVGIG, per germline (reference sequence). Complete variable domain (other parts from reference TRBV30 and TRBJ1-2): SQTIHQWPATLVQPVGSPLSLECTVEGTSNPNLYWYRQAAGRGLQLLFYSVGIGQISSEVPQNLSASRPQDRQFILSSKKLLLSDSGFYLCAWSVNHRNYGYTFGSGTRLTVV.

This clonotype came up many times. The chain employs TRBV20-1 and TRBJ1-2; D is unresolved. Trimming shortened V by 3 bases and J by 7 bases, and 12 bases separated the two germline ends. The germline V gene encodes CDR1 DFQATT and CDR2 SNEGSKA (reference sequence). This CDR3 comprises 12 residues. The CDR3 sequence is CSARTPGPGYTF. Written as DNA, the CDR3 is TGCAGTGCTAGGACCCCGGGCCCTGGCTACACCTTC.